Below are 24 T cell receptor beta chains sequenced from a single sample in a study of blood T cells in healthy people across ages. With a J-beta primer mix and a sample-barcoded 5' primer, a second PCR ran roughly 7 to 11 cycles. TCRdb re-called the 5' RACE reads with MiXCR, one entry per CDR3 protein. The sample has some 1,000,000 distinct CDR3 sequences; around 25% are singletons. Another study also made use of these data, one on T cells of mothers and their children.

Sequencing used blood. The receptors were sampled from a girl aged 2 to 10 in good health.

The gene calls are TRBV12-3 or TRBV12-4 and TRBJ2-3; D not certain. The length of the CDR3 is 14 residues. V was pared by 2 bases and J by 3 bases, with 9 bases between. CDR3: CASSLYGVTDTQYF. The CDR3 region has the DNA TGTGCCAGCAGTTTATATGGGGTGACAGATACGCAGTATTTT.

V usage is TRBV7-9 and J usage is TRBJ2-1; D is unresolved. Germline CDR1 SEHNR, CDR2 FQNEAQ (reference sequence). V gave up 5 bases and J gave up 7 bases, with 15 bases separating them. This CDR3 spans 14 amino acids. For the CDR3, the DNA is TGTGCCAGCAGCGACGGACGGAGCCTAAATGAGCAGTTCTTC. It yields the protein CASSDGRSLNEQFF.

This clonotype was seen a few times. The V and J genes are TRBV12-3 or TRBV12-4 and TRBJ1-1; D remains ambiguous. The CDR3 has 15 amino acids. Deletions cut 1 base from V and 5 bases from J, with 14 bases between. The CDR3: CASSLDDGVWTEAFF. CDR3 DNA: TGTGCCAGCAGTTTAGATGACGGGGTATGGACTGAAGCTTTCTTT.

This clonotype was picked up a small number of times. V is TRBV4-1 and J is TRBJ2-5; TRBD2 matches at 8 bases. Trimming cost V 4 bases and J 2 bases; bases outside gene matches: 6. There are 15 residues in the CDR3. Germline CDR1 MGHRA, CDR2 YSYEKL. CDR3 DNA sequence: TGCGCCAGCAGCCTGCAGCGGGAGAATCAAGAGACCCAGTACTTC. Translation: CASSLQRENQETQYF.

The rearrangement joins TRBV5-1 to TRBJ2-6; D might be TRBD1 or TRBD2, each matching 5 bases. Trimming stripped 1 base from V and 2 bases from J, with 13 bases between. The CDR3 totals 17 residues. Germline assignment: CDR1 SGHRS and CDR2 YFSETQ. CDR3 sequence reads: CASSLIGVRAGANVLTF. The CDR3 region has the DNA TGCGCCAGCAGCTTGATCGGGGTCAGGGCTGGGGCCAACGTCCTGACTTTC. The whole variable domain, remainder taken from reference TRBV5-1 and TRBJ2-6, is KAGVTQTPRYLIKTRGQQVTLSCSPISGHRSVSWYQQTPGQGLQFLFEYFSETQRNKGNFPGRFSGRQFSNSRSEMNVSTLELGDSALYLCASSLIGVRAGANVLTFGAGSRLTVL.

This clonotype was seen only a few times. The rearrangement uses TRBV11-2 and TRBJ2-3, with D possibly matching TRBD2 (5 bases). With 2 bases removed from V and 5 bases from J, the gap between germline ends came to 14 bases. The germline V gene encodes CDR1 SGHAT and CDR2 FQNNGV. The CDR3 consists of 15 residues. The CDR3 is CASSLKRGLEDTQYF. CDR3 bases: TGTGCCAGCAGCTTAAAACGAGGGTTGGAAGATACGCAGTATTTT.

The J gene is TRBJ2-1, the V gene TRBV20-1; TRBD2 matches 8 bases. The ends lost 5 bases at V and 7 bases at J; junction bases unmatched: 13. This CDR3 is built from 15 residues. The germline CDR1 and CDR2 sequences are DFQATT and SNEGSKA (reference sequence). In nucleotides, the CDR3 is TGCAGTGCTGAGACCGGGACTAGAGAGGCGAATGAGCAGTTCTTC. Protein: CSAETGTREANEQFF.

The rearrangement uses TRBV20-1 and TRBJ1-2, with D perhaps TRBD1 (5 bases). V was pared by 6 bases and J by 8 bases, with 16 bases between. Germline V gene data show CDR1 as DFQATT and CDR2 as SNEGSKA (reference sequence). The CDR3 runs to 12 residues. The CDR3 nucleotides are TGCAGTGCCCCCAGGGTTTCACGCGGCTACACCTTC. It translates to CSAPRVSRGYTF.

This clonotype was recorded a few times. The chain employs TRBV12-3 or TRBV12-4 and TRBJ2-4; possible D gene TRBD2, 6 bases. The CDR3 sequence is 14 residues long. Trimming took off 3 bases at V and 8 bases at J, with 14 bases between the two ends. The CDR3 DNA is TGTGCCAGCAGTTTTTCGGGAGTGGGGGACATTCAGTACTTC. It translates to CASSFSGVGDIQYF.

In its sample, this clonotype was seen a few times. The CDR3 DNA follows: TGTGCCAGCAGAGCGGGACAGGGGGAAGAGACCCAGTACTTC. Its translation is CASRAGQGEETQYF. The V and J genes are TRBV12-3 or TRBV12-4 and TRBJ2-5; 11 positions agree with TRBD1. V was pared by 6 bases and J by 3 bases, with 3 bases of the junction left unmatched. The CDR3 covers 14 residues.

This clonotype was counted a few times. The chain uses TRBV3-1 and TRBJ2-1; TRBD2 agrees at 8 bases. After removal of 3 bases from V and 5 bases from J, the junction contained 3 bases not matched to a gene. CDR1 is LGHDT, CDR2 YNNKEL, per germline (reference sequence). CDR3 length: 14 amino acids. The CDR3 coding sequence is TGTGCCAGCAGCCATCCCGGGGGGGACAATGAGCAGTTCTTC. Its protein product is CASSHPGGDNEQFF.

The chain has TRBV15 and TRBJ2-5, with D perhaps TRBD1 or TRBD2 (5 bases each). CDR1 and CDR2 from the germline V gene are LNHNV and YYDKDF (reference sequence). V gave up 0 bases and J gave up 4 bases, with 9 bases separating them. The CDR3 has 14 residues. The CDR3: CATSRDIGGETQYF. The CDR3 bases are TGTGCCACCAGCAGAGATATTGGGGGAGAGACCCAGTACTTC.

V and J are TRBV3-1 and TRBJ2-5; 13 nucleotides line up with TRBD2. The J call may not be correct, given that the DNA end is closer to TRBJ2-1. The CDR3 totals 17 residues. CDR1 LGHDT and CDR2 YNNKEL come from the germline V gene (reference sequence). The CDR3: CASSQGLAGIPYNEQFF. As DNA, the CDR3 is TGTGCCAGCAGCCAGGGACTAGCGGGAATCCCCTACAATGAGCAGTTCTTC.

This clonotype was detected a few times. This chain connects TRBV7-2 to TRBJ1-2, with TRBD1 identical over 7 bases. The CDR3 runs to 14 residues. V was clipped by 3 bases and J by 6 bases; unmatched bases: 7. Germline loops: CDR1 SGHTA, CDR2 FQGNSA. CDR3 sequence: CASSFDWDSDGYTF. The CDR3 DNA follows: TGTGCCAGCAGCTTTGATTGGGACAGCGATGGCTACACCTTC. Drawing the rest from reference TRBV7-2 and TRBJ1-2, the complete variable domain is GAGVSQSPSNKVTEKGKDVELRCDPISGHTALYWYRQSLGQGLEFLIYFQGNSAPDKSGLPSDRFSAERTGGSVSTLTIQRTQQEDSAVYLCASSFDWDSDGYTFGSGTRLTVV.

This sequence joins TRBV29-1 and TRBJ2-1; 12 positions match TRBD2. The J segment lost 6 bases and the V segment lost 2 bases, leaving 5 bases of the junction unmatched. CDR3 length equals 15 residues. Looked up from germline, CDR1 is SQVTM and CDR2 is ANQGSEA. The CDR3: CSVERLAGGGNEQFF. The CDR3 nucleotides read TGCAGCGTTGAACGCCTAGCGGGAGGGGGCAATGAGCAGTTCTTC.

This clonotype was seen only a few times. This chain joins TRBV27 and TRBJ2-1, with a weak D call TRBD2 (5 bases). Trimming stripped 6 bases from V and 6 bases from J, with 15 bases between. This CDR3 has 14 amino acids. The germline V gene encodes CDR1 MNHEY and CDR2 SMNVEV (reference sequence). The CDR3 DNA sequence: TGTGCCAGCAGCTTCGCCCAGGACTTCAATGAGCAGTTCTTC. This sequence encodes CASSFAQDFNEQFF.

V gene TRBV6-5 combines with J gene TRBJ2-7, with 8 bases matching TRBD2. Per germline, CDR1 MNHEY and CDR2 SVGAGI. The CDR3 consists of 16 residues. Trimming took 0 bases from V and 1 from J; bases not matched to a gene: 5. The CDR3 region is CASSYSGGLGSYEQYF. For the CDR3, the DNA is TGTGCCAGCAGTTACTCGGGGGGACTAGGATCCTACGAGCAGTACTTC.

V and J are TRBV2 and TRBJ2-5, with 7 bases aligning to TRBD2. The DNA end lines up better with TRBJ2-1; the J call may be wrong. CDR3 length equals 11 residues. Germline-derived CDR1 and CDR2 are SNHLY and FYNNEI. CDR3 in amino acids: CASSLAVEQFF. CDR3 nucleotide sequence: TGTGCCAGCAGTCTAGCGGTTGAGCAGTTCTTC.

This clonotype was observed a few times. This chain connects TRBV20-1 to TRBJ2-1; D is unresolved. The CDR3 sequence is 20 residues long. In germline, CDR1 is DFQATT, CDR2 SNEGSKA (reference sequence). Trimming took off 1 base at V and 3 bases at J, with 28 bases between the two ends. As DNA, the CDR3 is TGCAGTGCTAGAGTTCCCGCTAGAGATCGAGGATCTAGTGTCTACAATGAGCAGTTCTTC. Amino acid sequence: CSARVPARDRGSSVYNEQFF.

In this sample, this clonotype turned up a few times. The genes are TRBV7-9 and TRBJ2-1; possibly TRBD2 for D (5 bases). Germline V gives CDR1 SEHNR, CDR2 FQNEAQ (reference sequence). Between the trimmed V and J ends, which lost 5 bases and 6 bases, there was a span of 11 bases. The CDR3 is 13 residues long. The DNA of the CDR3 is TGTGCCAGCAGCCTCACTAGGCCCAATGAGCAGTTCTTC. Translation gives CASSLTRPNEQFF. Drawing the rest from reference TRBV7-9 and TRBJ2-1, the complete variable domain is DTGVSQNPRHKITKRGQNVTFRCDPISEHNRLYWYRQTLGQGPEFLTYFQNEAQLEKSRLLSDRFSAERPKGSFSTLEIQRTEQGDSAMYLCASSLTRPNEQFFGPGTRLTVL.

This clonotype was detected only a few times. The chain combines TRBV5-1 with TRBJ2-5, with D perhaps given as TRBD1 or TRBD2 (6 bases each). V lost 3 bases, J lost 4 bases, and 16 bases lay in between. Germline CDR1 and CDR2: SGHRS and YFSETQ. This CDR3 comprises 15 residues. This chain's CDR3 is CASSSRGAGSETQYF. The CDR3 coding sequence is TGCGCCAGCAGCTCGAGGGGGGCAGGTTCAGAGACCCAGTACTTC.

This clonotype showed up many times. The CDR3 nucleotides are TGCAGCGCGGCCCGCTCAGGGGCGGCTAATGAAAAACTGTTTTTT. Translating gives CSAARSGAANEKLFF. The V and J genes are TRBV29-1 and TRBJ1-4, with D possibly TRBD1 on 6 matching bases. Germline lookup yields CDR1 SQVTM and CDR2 ANQGSEA. The CDR3 has 15 residues. V was clipped by 7 bases and J by 3 bases, with 18 bases between them. The full variable domain, rest sourced from reference TRBV29-1 and TRBJ1-4, is SAVISQKPSRDICQRGTSLTIQCQVDSQVTMMFWYRQQPGQSLTLIATANQGSEATYESGFVIDKFPISRPNLTFSTLTVSNMSPEDSSIYLCSAARSGAANEKLFFGSGTQLSVL.

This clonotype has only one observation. CDR3 amino acids: CAILGGNEGYTF. The CDR3 nucleotides read TGTGCCATCCTAGGAGGGAATGAGGGCTACACCTTC. The genes are TRBV10-3 and TRBJ1-2, with D hard to call. Trimming shortened V by 8 bases and J by 8 bases, and 15 bases separated the two germline ends. The CDR3 loop spans 12 amino acids. Germline-derived CDR1 and CDR2 are ENHRY and SYGVKD.

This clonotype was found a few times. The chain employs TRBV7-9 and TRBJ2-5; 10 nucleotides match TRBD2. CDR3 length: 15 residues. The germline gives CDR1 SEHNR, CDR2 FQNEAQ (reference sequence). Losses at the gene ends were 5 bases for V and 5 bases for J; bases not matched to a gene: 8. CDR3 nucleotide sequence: TGTGCCAGCAGCGAACCGGGACTAGCGTTGGAGACCCAGTACTTC. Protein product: CASSEPGLALETQYF.